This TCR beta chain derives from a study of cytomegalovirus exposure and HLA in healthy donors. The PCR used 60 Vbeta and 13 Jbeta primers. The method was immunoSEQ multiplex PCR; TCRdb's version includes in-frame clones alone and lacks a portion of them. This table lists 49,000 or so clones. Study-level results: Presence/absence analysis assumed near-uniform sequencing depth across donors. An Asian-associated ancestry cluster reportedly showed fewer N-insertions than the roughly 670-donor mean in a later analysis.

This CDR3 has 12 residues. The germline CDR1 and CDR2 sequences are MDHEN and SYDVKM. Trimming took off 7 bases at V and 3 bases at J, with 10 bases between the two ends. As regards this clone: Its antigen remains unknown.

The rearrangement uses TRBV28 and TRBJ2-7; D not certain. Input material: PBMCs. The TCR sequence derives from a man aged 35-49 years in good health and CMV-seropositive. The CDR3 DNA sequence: TGTGCCAGCAACAGCCCCATCTACGAGCAGTACTTC. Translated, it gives CASNSPIYEQYF.